The TCR beta chain under discussion was sequenced for a study of human versus mouse CDR3 diversity and MHC coevolution. Study context: Valid reads per sample ranged from 0.6 x 10^7 to 1.6 x 10^7.

Study observations and caveats: Human T cells underwent selection on a handful of different MHC II alleles. By iCHAO1, human TCR beta clonotypes numbered about 1.5 million, the most. Among all groups, two of three human donors showed least clonal inequality.

Clones were sequenced by immunoSEQ multiplex PCR, and TCRdb holds only the in-frame ones, with some missing. The sample carries about 60,000 clones, 94% recorded once. Germline CDR1 reads SGHDT; CDR2 reads YYEEEE. This CDR3 is built from 13 residues. V gave up 1 base and J gave up 5 bases, with 9 bases separating them. As regards this clone: No antigen is known for it.

The sequence was obtained from a person between 55 and 69 years old in good health. The sequenced sample consisted of naive CD4+ T cells from blood. Subset indicated: CD45RO-negative CD62L-positive naive CD4 T cells. The genes are TRBV5-6 and TRBJ2-5; maybe TRBD2 (6 bases). CDR3 protein: CASSLLREETQYF. CDR3 DNA sequence: TGTGCCAGCAGCTTGTTACGGGAGGAGACCCAGTACTTC.